The clone carrying this T cell receptor (beta chain) is medium-sized by share. Its antigen is still unknown. The germline CDR1 and CDR2 sequences are SGHVS and FNYEAQ. This CDR3 region has 20 residues. V shed 2 bases and J 6 bases; nucleotides not matched to a gene: 20. Treatment specified: roughly 10-day PBMC culture with coronavirus spike peptide pools or control peptides (ViraFEST assay). Researchers used the Oncomine TCR Beta short-read assay to sequence DNA from cultured CD4+ T cells. TCRdb re-analysed the PCR reads in MiXCR, keeping a single row per CDR3 protein. The profile shows about 9,000 distinct CDR3 sequences, 45% to 60% of them singletons. The source of the sample is a study of vaccination and CD4 T cells after COVID-19.

This clonotype was obtained from a human donor who had recovered from COVID-19. The V and J genes are TRBV7-6 and TRBJ2-1, with 9 bases aligning to TRBD1. Source material: CD4+ T cells from blood, cultured in vitro. CDR3 DNA: TGTGCCAGCAGCTTATTTAGCGGTTCGGCCTGGGACAGGGCCAGCAATGAGCAGTTCTTC. As protein: CASSLFSGSAWDRASNEQFF. The whole variable domain, remainder taken from reference TRBV7-6 and TRBJ2-1, is GAGVSQSPRYKVTKRGQDVALRCDPISGHVSLYWYRQALGQGPEFLTYFNYEAQQDKSGLPNDRFSAERPEGSISTLTIQRTEQRDSAMYRCASSLFSGSAWDRASNEQFFGPGTRLTVL.